Included here is one T cell receptor (beta chain) sequence, with context. This clonotype was seen ten or more times. The antigen this receptor binds is unknown. There are no base qualities to consult, and no much larger clone falls within one base. The treatment or condition label, read with the paper, signifies: allogeneic hematopoietic cell transplantation with graft depleted of TCRalphabeta T cells and CD19 B cells. TCRalphabeta/CD19-depleted allogeneic hematopoietic cell grafts were given to the transplant recipients, all of whom were children. The sample comes from a study of T-cell reconstitution after alpha-beta-depleted transplantation in children (dated by TCRdb to the mid-2010s). At the level of the whole study: T-cell immune reconstitution after TCRalphabeta/CD19-depleted allogeneic hematopoietic cell transplantation in children was quantitatively tracked in the study by means of TCR repertoire profiling.

From its cysteine to its phenylalanine, the CDR3 spans 18 amino acids. The entry retains the CDR3 DNA only, 54 bases that are in frame from base 1. Taken from the germline V gene, the CDR1 and CDR2 loops are ENHRY and SYGVKD. V lost 4 bases and J lost 2 bases, and the count of bases not matched to a germline gene is 8. Library preparation used PCR. For sequencing, an Illumina HiSeq 2500 was employed. TCR library preparation used molecular barcoding, with unique molecular identifiers applied to normalize quantification of the TCRbeta repertoire. TCRdb reworked the public reads: Q25 trimming with fastp, MiXCR clone assembly, productive beta chains retained. Rows are unified per CDR3 protein, each entry keeping the most common DNA and genes. A total of almost 250,000 distinct CDR3 sequences appear in this sample, roughly a quarter of them only once. The top ten clonotypes cover about 2.5% of the sample.

The paper's findings and limits, for the study overall: The frequencies of hyperexpanded clones fell over the following months, and after one year, T-cell counts and TCRbeta diversity were mostly attributed to newly produced T cells. The apparently early alphabetaT-cell count recovery about two months after transplant was reportedly dependent on only several hundred rapidly expanded clones derived from non-depleted graft cells. The high TCRbeta diversity at day 60 in some patients was ascribed to recipient T cells and intrathymic progenitors that had survived conditioning.

Material: PBMCs, obtained before TCRalphabeta/CD19-depleted stem cell transplant. The rearrangement joined TRBV10-3 to TRBJ2-2; TRBD2 fits 12 bases in the junction. The sequence was obtained from a girl aged 2-10 years with Fanconi anemia, due to receive a stem cell transplant. The DNA is as follows: TGTGCCATCAGTGGGCACGGGACTAGCGGGCCTAACACCGGGGAGCTGTTTTTT. Translated, it gives CAISGHGTSGPNTGELFF.